Shown below are 19 T cell receptor beta chains from a single sample sequenced in a study of cytomegalovirus exposure and HLA in healthy donors. Profiling relied on immunoSEQ multiplex PCR, and the TCRdb table lists in-frame clones only, not all of them. The sample carries around 95,000 clones, 85% recorded once. The specimen was PBMCs. These receptors originate from a man aged 18-30 years in good health and CMV-seropositive.

The J gene is TRBJ1-1, the V gene TRBV7-9; the match to TRBD1 covers 8 bases. Trimming took 5 bases from V and 2 from J; bases not matched to a gene: 10. From germline, CDR1 is SEHNR and CDR2 FQNEAQ (reference sequence). The CDR3 consists of 16 residues. The DNA of the CDR3 is TGTGCCAGCAGCACAGGGGGGTGGACAGCAAACACTGAAGCTTTCTTT. It translates to CASSTGGWTANTEAFF.

As DNA, the CDR3 is TGTGCCAGTAGTCCGAACACCAGGGGGCGAACTGAAGCTTTCTTT. It encodes CASSPNTRGRTEAFF. The rearrangement links TRBV19 to TRBJ1-1; TRBD1 matches at 8 bases. Trimming took 5 bases from V and 5 from J; bases not matched to a gene: 10. The CDR3 is made up of 15 amino acids. Germline CDR1 and CDR2: LNHDA and SQIVND (reference sequence).

This chain links TRBV2 with TRBJ2-2, with 7 bases identical to TRBD1. The germline gives CDR1 SNHLY, CDR2 FYNNEI. This CDR3 contains 16 residues. The junction had 14 bases not matched to a gene; V was cut back by 5 bases and J by 8 bases. Here the CDR3 reads CASSRGRDSVRGELFF. The CDR3 DNA reads TGTGCCAGCAGTCGAGGCCGGGACAGCGTCCGTGGGGAGCTGTTTTTT. The whole variable domain, filled in from reference TRBV2 and TRBJ2-2, reads EPEVTQTPSHQVTQMGQEVILRCVPISNHLYFYWYRQILGQKVEFLVSFYNNEISEKSEIFDDQFSVERPDGSNFTLKIRSTKLEDSAMYFCASSRGRDSVRGELFFGEGSRLTVL.

CDR3 in amino acids: CASRPDRGNTEAFF. CDR3 coding DNA: TGTGCCAGCAGACCAGACAGGGGTAACACTGAAGCTTTCTTT. The rearrangement joins TRBV2 to TRBJ1-1; 8 nucleotides agree with TRBD1. Looked up from germline, CDR1 is SNHLY and CDR2 is FYNNEI. This CDR3 has 14 amino acids. After removal of 6 bases from V and 2 bases from J, the junction contained 5 bases not matched to a gene.

The chain couples TRBV7-9 to TRBJ1-3; D is undetermined. In germline, CDR1 is SEHNR, CDR2 FQNEAQ (reference sequence). The CDR3 contains 13 residues. Trimming removed 1 base from V and 4 bases from J, with 5 bases in between. CDR3 bases: TGTGCCAGCAGCTTAGGGGCAGGAAACACCATATATTTT. It encodes CASSLGAGNTIYF.

V usage is TRBV13 and J usage is TRBJ2-7; D is perhaps TRBD1 (6 bases). V dropped 7 bases and J dropped 4 bases, with 17 bases sitting between them. CDR1 and CDR2 from the germline V gene are PRHDT and FYEKMQ (reference sequence). This CDR3 contains 14 residues. The CDR3 nucleotides are TGTGCCAGCACGATAGGGCCAGGGGATTACGAGCAGTACTTC. Translation: CASTIGPGDYEQYF.

The rearrangement uses TRBV6-5 and TRBJ1-2; 9 nucleotides agree with TRBD1. V lost 6 bases, J lost 1 base, and 3 bases stayed unmatched. CDR3 length: 14 amino acids. The germline V gene encodes CDR1 MNHEY and CDR2 SVGAGI. CDR3 in DNA: TGTGCCAGCAGGAGACAGGGGGGTAACTATGGCTACACCTTC. It translates to CASRRQGGNYGYTF.

In DNA form, the CDR3 reads TGCAGCGTTGCGTTTGTCCCCGCTGAAGCTTTCTTT. Translating gives CSVAFVPAEAFF. The rearrangement links TRBV29-1 to TRBJ1-1; D is unclear. The CDR3 has 12 residues. The germline V and J ends were trimmed by 4 bases and 6 bases, with 12 bases remaining between them. CDR1 is SQVTM, CDR2 ANQGSEA, per germline.

The chain has TRBV2 and TRBJ1-1, with TRBD1 matching over 8 bases. This CDR3 has 14 residues. The V and J ends lost 7 bases and 5 bases, in that order; junction bases with no gene match: 9. Germline CDR1 and CDR2: SNHLY and FYNNEI. The CDR3 loop reads CASKTTGAGTEAFF. CDR3 sequence (DNA): TGTGCCAGCAAGACGACAGGGGCGGGTACTGAAGCTTTCTTT.

This clone was counted only a few times. The chain recombines TRBV7-3 with TRBJ1-3, with 10 nucleotides matching TRBD1. The V gene's germline CDR1 is SGHTA and CDR2 FQGTGA. The J segment lost 4 bases and the V segment lost 3 bases, leaving 3 bases of the junction unmatched. The CDR3 is 15 amino acids. The CDR3 DNA reads TGTGCCAGCAGCTTCGGACAGGGGGGCGGAAACACCATATATTTT. Translation gives CASSFGQGGGNTIYF.

This clone came up a few times. As DNA, the CDR3 is TGTGCCAGCAGCGTAGCTTTGGGGGAGCTGTTTTTT. It specifies CASSVALGELFF. The rearrangement joins TRBV9 to TRBJ2-2, with no clear D. Germline lookup yields CDR1 SGDLS and CDR2 YYNGEE. The CDR3 totals 12 residues. Trimming took 0 bases from V and 8 from J, leaving 5 bases between them.

The table lists this clone with a count of one. The genes are TRBV5-4 and TRBJ2-7; TRBD2 matches 11 bases. From germline, CDR1 is SGHNT and CDR2 YYREEE (reference sequence). The CDR3 length is 13 residues. Trimming took 5 bases from V and 6 from J; bases not matched to a gene: 4. The CDR3, as DNA: TGTGCCAGCAGACTAGCGGGAGTCTCCGAGCAGTACTTC. Protein product: CASRLAGVSEQYF.

This rearrangement joins TRBV7-2 to TRBJ1-3; weak D call: TRBD1 (5 bases). CDR3 length: 16 amino acids. Germline lookup yields CDR1 SGHTA and CDR2 FQGNSA. The germline V and J ends were trimmed by 4 bases and 0 bases, with 13 bases remaining between them. The CDR3: CASSSYGRGSGNTIYF. As DNA, the CDR3 is TGTGCCAGCAGCTCCTACGGGAGGGGCTCTGGAAACACCATATATTTT.

The V call is TRBV19, the J call TRBJ2-1; 7 nucleotides agree with TRBD1. The CDR3 spans 19 residues. Trimming cost V 4 bases and J 14 bases; bases outside gene matches: 29. Germline CDR1 is LNHDA and CDR2 is SQIVND (reference sequence). In DNA, the CDR3 is TGTGCCAGTAGTACCAAATACCGACAGAGGGGGCGGGTGGGAGCAGATAAGTTCTTC. Protein: CASSTKYRQRGRVGADKFF.

The rearrangement uses TRBV2 and TRBJ2-7; either TRBD1 or TRBD2 may fit D (7 bases each). Trimming cost V 6 bases and J 7 bases, with 22 bases left between them. Germline loops: CDR1 SNHLY, CDR2 FYNNEI. The CDR3 runs to 15 residues. CDR3 nucleotide sequence: TGTGCCAGCAGGAAGGGGGGGACCCCGGACAGGGAGCAGTACGTC. The encoded protein is CASRKGGTPDREQYV.

V and J are TRBV15 and TRBJ2-2; D may be TRBD1 (5 bases). Trimming took off 0 bases at V and 8 bases at J, with 19 bases between the two ends. The germline V gene encodes CDR1 LNHNV and CDR2 YYDKDF (reference sequence). This CDR3 contains 17 residues. CDR3 sequence: CATSRDRGRSTLGELFF. CDR3 coding DNA: TGTGCCACCAGCAGAGATAGGGGCCGTTCTACCTTGGGGGAGCTGTTTTTT.

The V gene is TRBV10-1, the J gene TRBJ2-1, with D maybe TRBD1 (5 bases). The CDR3 has 14 residues. V was cut by 5 bases and J by 6 bases, with 14 bases left in between. CDR1 and CDR2 (germline): WNHNN, SYGVQD (reference sequence). The CDR3 bases are TGCGCCAGCAGTCAGGGAACCGGATCCAATGAGCAGTTCTTC. As protein: CASSQGTGSNEQFF.

The chain has TRBV11-3 and TRBJ1-1; possible D gene TRBD1, 5 bases. Trimming removed 3 bases from V and 3 bases from J, with 14 bases in between. Germline V gives CDR1 SGHNT, CDR2 YENEEA. The CDR3 runs to 15 residues. The CDR3 spells CASSLDQGYDTEAFF. The CDR3 DNA reads TGTGCCAGCAGCTTGGATCAGGGTTATGACACTGAAGCTTTCTTT.

This rearrangement joins TRBV28 to TRBJ2-7; 11 nucleotides agree with TRBD1. CDR1 and CDR2 (germline): MDHEN, SYDVKM. The CDR3 runs to 17 residues. Losses at the gene ends were 6 bases for V and 0 bases for J; bases not matched to a gene: 10. CDR3 in DNA: TGTGCCAGCAGCTTAGAGGGGGGGACAGGGGGCTCCTACGAGCAGTACTTC. Translation: CASSLEGGTGGSYEQYF.